This paragraph reports one TCR beta chain. Its target is not known. The sample comes from a study of T cell repertoires in ileal Crohn's disease. Study overall: MI samples are biopsies from the surgical specimen's proximal margin. Each sample's TCRB immunosequencing used around 470 nanograms of biopsy DNA. Points from the study as a whole: Clonality above 26.8% at surgery always came with endoscopic recurrence.

Germline CDR1 and CDR2: SNHLY and FYNNEI. This CDR3 is 15 amino acids long. V shed 6 bases, J shed 2 bases, and the junction held 10 bases outside the gene matches. The time point: proximal margin of the surgical specimen (macroscopically non-inflamed). Generated by immunoSEQ multiplex PCR, the TCRdb table keeps only in-frame clones and is missing some. The sample carries about 7,200 clones, about 74% recorded once. This TCR derives from an adult with Crohn's disease. The chain carries TRBV2 and TRBJ2-7, with 7 bases aligning to TRBD2. Sequences were obtained from ileal tissue. CDR3 nucleotides: TGTGCCAGCAGGAGGGTGTCGGGAGGTACCTACGAGCAGTACTTC. Encoded protein: CASRRVSGGTYEQYF.